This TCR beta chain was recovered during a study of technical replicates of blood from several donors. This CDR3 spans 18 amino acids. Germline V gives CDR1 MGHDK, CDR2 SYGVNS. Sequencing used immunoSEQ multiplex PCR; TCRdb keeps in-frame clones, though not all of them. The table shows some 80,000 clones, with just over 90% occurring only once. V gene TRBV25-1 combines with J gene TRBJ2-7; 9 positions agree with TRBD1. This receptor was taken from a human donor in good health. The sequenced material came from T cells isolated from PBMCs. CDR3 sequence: CATRKGQGGKGNSYEQYF. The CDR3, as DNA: TGTGCTACTCGCAAGGGACAGGGTGGAAAAGGGAACTCCTACGAGCAGTACTTC.